The T cell receptor (beta chain) described here comes from a study of blood T cell repertoires in COVID-19. Study in general: T cells, B-cell-depleted T cells, or PBMCs supplied cDNA or gDNA.

Assay: immunoSEQ multiplex PCR; the TCRdb copy retains only in-frame clones and omits some. The data show about 64,000 clones, with about three quarters seen just once and around 5.3% held by the top ten. The CDR3 is made up of 16 amino acids. The ends were cut back, 4 bases at V and 4 bases at J, with 17 bases in the middle. Per germline, CDR1 SGDLS and CDR2 YYNGEE. The chain couples TRBV9 to TRBJ1-4; weak D call: TRBD1 (6 bases). This receptor was obtained from a human donor in a cohort sampled during active COVID-19. Source material: peripheral blood. CDR3 DNA sequence: TGTGCCAGCAGCCCAGGGTCAGGGGAGTATAATGAAAAACTGTTTTTT. This encodes CASSPGSGEYNEKLFF.